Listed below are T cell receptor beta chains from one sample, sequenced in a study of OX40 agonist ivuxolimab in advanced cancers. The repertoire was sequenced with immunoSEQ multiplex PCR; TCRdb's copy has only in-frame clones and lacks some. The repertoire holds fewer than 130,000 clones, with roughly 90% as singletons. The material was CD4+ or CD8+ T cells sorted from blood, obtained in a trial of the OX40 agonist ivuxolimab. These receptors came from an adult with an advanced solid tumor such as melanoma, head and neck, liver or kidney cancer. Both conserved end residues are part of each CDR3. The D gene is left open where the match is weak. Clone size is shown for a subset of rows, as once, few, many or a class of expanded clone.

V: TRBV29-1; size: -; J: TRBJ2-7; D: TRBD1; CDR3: CSVEEGQGIAEQYF; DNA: TGCAGCGTTGAAGAAGGACAGGGGATCGCCGAGCAGTACTTC
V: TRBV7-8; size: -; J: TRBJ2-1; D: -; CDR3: CASSLSSNNEQFF; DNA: TGTGCCAGCAGCTTAAGCAGTAACAATGAGCAGTTCTTC
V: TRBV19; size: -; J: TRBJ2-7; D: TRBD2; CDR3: CASSGERGPYEQYF; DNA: TGTGCCAGCAGTGGGGAGCGGGGCCCCTACGAGCAGTACTTC
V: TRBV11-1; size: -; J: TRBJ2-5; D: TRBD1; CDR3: CASSQQGEAQYF; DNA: TGTGCCAGCAGTCAACAGGGGGAGGCCCAGTACTTC
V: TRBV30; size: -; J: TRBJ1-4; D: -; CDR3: CAWSGGQINEKLFF; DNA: TGTGCCTGGAGTGGTGGGCAGATAAATGAAAAACTGTTTTTT
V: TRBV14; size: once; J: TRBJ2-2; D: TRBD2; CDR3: CASSQVGGDTGELFF; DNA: TGTGCCAGCAGCCAAGTCGGGGGGGACACCGGGGAGCTGTTTTTT
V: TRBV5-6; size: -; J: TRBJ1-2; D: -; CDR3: CASSLRTVRYTF; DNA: TGTGCCAGCAGCCTCAGGACAGTGCGCTACACCTTC
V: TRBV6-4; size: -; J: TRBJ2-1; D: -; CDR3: CASSDSLYRDNEQFF; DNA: TGTGCCAGCAGTGACTCCCTTTACAGGGACAATGAGCAGTTCTTC
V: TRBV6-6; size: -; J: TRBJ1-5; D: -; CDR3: CASRGDQPQHF; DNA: TGTGCCAGCAGAGGGGATCAGCCCCAGCATTTT
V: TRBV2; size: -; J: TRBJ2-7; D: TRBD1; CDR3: CASNLDRGSSYEQYF; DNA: TGTGCCAGCAATCTGGACAGGGGGAGCTCCTACGAGCAGTACTTC
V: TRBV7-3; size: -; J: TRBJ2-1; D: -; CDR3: CASSLTRAGYNEQFF; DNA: TGTGCCAGCAGCTTAACGAGAGCAGGGTACAATGAGCAGTTCTTC
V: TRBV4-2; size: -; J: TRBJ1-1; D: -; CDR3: CASSQDGWNTEAFF; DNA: TGTGCCAGCAGCCAAGATGGCTGGAACACTGAAGCTTTCTTT
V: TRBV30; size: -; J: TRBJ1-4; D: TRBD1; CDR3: CAWNRDRREKLFF; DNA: TGTGCCTGGAATCGGGACAGGCGTGAAAAACTGTTTTTT
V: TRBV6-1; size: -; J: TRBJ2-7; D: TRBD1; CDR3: CASRPGTGPSYEQYF; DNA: TGTGCCAGCAGACCCGGGACAGGACCTTCCTACGAGCAGTACTTC
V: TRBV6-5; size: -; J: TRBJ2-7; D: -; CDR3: CATASPGAYTEQYF; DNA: TGTGCCACCGCGAGCCCCGGAGCCTATACCGAGCAGTACTTC
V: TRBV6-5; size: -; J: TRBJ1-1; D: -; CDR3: CASRPARDPGTEAFF; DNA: TGTGCCAGCAGGCCCGCCAGGGATCCGGGCACTGAAGCTTTCTTT
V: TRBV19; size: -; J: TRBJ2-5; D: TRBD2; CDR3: CASRKLAGGPQETQYF; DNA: TGTGCCAGTAGGAAACTAGCGGGAGGGCCCCAGGAGACCCAGTACTTC
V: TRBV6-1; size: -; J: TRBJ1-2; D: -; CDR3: CASSEENVHNGYTF; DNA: TGTGCCAGCAGTGAAGAAAATGTTCATAATGGCTACACCTTC
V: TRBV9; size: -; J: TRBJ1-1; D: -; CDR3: CASSSLAGPNTEAFF; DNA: TGTGCCAGCAGCTCGCTAGCGGGGCCGAACACTGAAGCTTTCTTT
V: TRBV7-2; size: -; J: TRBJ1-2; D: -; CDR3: CASSLDTSYGYTF; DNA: TGTGCCAGCAGCTTGGACACTTCATATGGCTACACCTTC
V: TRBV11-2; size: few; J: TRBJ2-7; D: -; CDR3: CASSYTKGLAYEQYF; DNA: TGTGCCAGCAGTTACACGAAGGGTTTGGCCTACGAGCAGTACTTC
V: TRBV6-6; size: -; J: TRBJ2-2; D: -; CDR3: CASSRDMNTGELFF; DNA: TGTGCCAGCAGCAGGGACATGAACACCGGGGAGCTGTTTTTT
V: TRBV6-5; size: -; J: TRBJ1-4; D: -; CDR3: CASSPAEGANEKLFF; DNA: TGTGCCAGCAGCCCCGCCGAGGGGGCTAATGAAAAACTGTTTTTT
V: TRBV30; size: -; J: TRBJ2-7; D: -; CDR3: CAWVWGDSSEQYF; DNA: TGTGCCTGGGTTTGGGGGGACAGCTCCGAGCAGTACTTC
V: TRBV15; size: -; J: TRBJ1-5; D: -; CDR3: CATSRPRGDWGNQPQHF; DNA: TGTGCCACCAGCAGACCTCGGGGGGATTGGGGAAATCAGCCCCAGCATTTT
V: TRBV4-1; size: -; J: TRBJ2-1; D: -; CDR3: CASSQVPRLRRVYDEQFF; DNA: TGCGCCAGCAGCCAAGTCCCTAGACTTCGTAGGGTCTACGATGAGCAGTTCTTC
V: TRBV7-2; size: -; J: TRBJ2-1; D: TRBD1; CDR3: CASSVSQGAWNEQFF; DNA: TGTGCCAGCAGCGTAAGCCAGGGGGCATGGAATGAGCAGTTCTTC
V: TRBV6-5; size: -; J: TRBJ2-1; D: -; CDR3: CASSYRASAHNEQFF; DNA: TGTGCCAGCAGTTACCGGGCCAGCGCTCACAATGAGCAGTTCTTC
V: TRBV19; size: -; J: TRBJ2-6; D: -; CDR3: CASSGRDPGANVLTF; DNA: TGTGCCAGTAGTGGGCGGGATCCTGGGGCCAACGTCCTGACTTTC
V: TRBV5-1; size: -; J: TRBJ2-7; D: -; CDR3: CASSLAGTGGSYEQYF; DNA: TGCGCCAGCAGCTTGGCCGGGACGGGTGGCTCCTACGAGCAGTACTTC
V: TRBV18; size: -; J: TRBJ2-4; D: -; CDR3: CASSPGSGAKNIQYF; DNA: TGTGCCAGCTCACCAGGCTCCGGGGCCAAAAACATTCAGTACTTC
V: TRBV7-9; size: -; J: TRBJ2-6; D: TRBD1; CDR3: CAARDRVSSGANVLTF; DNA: TGTGCAGCCCGGGACAGGGTTTCCTCTGGGGCCAACGTCCTGACTTTC
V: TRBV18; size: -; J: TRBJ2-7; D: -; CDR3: CASSPPRLLRGSYEQYF; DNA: TGTGCCAGCTCACCACCGCGACTTTTGCGGGGATCCTACGAGCAGTACTTC
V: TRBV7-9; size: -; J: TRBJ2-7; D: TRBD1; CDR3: CASSPVSRDRVRYEQYF; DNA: TGTGCCAGCAGCCCGGTTTCTAGGGACAGGGTGAGGTACGAGCAGTACTTC
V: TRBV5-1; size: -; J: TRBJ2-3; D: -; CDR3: CASSLDQEDTQYF; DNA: TGCGCCAGCAGCTTGGACCAGGAGGATACGCAGTATTTT
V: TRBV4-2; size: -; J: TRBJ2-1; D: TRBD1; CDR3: CASSQEPGQGSEQFF; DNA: TGTGCCAGCAGCCAAGAGCCCGGACAGGGGTCAGAGCAGTTCTTC
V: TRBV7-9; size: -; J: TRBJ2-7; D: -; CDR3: CASSFTRAYEQYF; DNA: TGTGCCAGCAGCTTTACTCGTGCCTACGAGCAGTACTTC
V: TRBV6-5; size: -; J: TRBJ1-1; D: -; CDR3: CASSSLYTEAFF; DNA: TGTGCCAGCAGTTCACTATATACTGAAGCTTTCTTT
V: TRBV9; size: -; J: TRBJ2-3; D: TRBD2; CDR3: CASSVTSGISTDTQYF; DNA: TGTGCCAGCAGCGTCACTAGCGGGATTAGCACAGATACGCAGTATTTT
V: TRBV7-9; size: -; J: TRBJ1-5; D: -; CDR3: CASSFGDSHFSNQPQHF; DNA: TGTGCCAGCAGCTTTGGAGACAGTCATTTTAGCAATCAGCCCCAGCATTTT
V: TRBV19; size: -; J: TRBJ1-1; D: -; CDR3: CASSIARLDTEAFF; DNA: TGTGCCAGTAGTATAGCCAGGTTGGACACTGAAGCTTTCTTT
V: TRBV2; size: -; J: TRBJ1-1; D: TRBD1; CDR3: CASRAGQTNTEAFF; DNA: TGTGCCAGCAGGGCGGGACAGACGAACACTGAAGCTTTCTTT
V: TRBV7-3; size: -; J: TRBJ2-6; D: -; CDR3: CASSSQGPFKANVLTF; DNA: TGTGCCAGCAGCTCACAAGGGCCCTTCAAGGCCAACGTCCTGACTTTC
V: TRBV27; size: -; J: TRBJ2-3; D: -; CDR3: CASSLILGGGDTQYF; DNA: TGTGCCAGCAGTTTAATTCTCGGGGGCGGAGATACGCAGTATTTT
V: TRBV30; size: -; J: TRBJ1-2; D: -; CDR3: CAWSVGGDYGYTF; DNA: TGTGCCTGGAGTGTCGGAGGGGACTATGGCTACACCTTC
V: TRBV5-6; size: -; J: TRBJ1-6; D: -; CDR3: CASSLDKVSPLHF; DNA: TGTGCCAGCAGCTTAGATAAGGTCTCACCCCTCCACTTT
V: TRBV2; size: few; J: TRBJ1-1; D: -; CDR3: CASKPLHRSITEAFF; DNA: TGTGCCAGCAAACCCCTTCACCGGTCGATCACTGAAGCTTTCTTT
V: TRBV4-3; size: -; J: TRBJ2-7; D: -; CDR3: CASSQDWGDYEQYF; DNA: TGCGCCAGCAGCCAAGACTGGGGGGACTACGAGCAGTACTTC
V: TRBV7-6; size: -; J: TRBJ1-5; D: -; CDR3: CASSLGKNQPQHF; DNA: TGTGCCAGCAGCTTAGGGAAAAATCAGCCCCAGCATTTT